A selection of T cell receptor beta chains follows, all from one sample in a study of beta chain features in type 1 diabetes. Here immunoSEQ multiplex PCR was the method, and the copy in TCRdb shows in-frame clones only, minus some. The sample has 900,000 or so clones, roughly 15% seen once; the top ten hold around 0.02%. The specimen sequenced was naive CD4+ T cells from blood. The origin of the receptors is a woman aged 18 to 35 in good health. CDR3s include the opening cysteine and the closing phenylalanine or tryptophan. A D gene is named only where the DNA matches it firmly. Part of the rows lack a size; the others show once, few, many or a class for expanded clones.

cdr3_length j_call d_call v_call clone_size cdr3_aa cdr3_nt
15 TRBJ2-5 TRBD2 TRBV7-3 few CASSLGPGTRGTQYF TGTGCCAGCAGCTTAGGCCCTGGGACTAGGGGTACCCAGTACTTC
13 TRBJ1-2 - TRBV5-6 few CASSLSELYGYTF TGTGCCAGCAGCTTAAGTGAGCTCTATGGCTACACCTTC
14 TRBJ1-2 - TRBV6-5 - CASSEEVGNNGYTF TGTGCCAGCAGTGAAGAAGTCGGGAATAATGGCTACACCTTC
15 TRBJ2-3 - TRBV6-1 - CASSIRQSSTDTQYF TGTGCCAGCAGTATACGACAGTCTAGCACAGATACGCAGTATTTT
14 TRBJ2-5 TRBD2 TRBV6-6 few CASCPGLAGGTQYF TGTGCCAGCTGCCCGGGACTAGCTGGGGGGACCCAGTACTTC
23 TRBJ1-5 TRBD1 TRBV27 - CASSPPGQDPPRRMEYSNQPQHF TGTGCCAGCAGTCCACCGGGACAGGACCCTCCCCGGCGAATGGAATATAGCAATCAGCCCCAGCATTTT
14 TRBJ2-5 - TRBV7-2 - CASSLLFVQETQYF TGTGCCAGCAGCTTACTCTTTGTTCAAGAGACCCAGTACTTC
15 TRBJ1-1 - TRBV7-6 few CASSPRRNMNTEAFF TGTGCCAGCAGCCCCAGGAGAAATATGAACACTGAAGCTTTCTTT
14 TRBJ2-3 TRBD2 TRBV11-3 - CASSLSGRSDTQYF TGTGCCAGCAGCTTATCCGGGAGGTCAGATACGCAGTATTTT
15 TRBJ2-7 - TRBV7-9 - CASSQANSPLYEQYF TGTGCCAGCAGCCAAGCAAACAGCCCGCTCTACGAGCAGTACTTC
16 TRBJ1-1 - TRBV5-6 few CASSLVASRPNTEAFF TGTGCCAGCAGCTTGGTTGCCTCCAGACCAAACACTGAAGCTTTCTTT
14 TRBJ2-1 - TRBV9 few CASSVYPPSNEQFF TGTGCCAGCAGCGTTTACCCCCCCAGCAATGAGCAGTTCTTC
14 TRBJ1-2 - TRBV7-2 few CASSSGIANYGYTF TGTGCCAGCAGCTCCGGGATCGCTAACTATGGCTACACCTTC
16 TRBJ2-1 - TRBV5-5 few CASSTEPTGKRDEQFF TGTGCCAGCAGCACCGAACCTACAGGGAAACGGGATGAGCAGTTCTTC
13 TRBJ2-7 TRBD1 TRBV7-2 few CASSPGQQYEQYF TGTGCCAGCAGCCCGGGACAGCAGTACGAGCAGTACTTC
19 TRBJ2-5 TRBD2 TRBV7-9 few CASSLGSGSTSPPKETQYF TGTGCCAGCAGCTTGGGTAGCGGGTCCACTAGCCCCCCCAAAGAGACCCAGTACTTC
16 TRBJ1-5 - TRBV4-1 few CASSQEEGLLNQPQHF TGCGCCAGCAGCCAAGAGGAAGGACTGCTAAATCAGCCCCAGCATTTT
13 TRBJ1-1 - TRBV6-5 once CASTNTIHTEAFF TGTGCCAGCACGAACACCATTCACACTGAAGCTTTCTTT